This TCR beta chain originates from a study of blood T cells in healthy people across ages. Study-wide points: Using unsorted PBMCs precluded a conclusive naive versus antigen-experienced comparison.

A second about 6 to 12 cycle PCR used barcoded and J-beta primers. Via MiXCR, TCRdb re-called the 5' RACE reads, giving one row per CDR3 protein. The table records some 730,000 distinct CDR3 sequences, approximately 22% of them present only once. Details on this clonotype: The antigen remains undetermined.

The CDR3 extends over 15 amino acids. Trimming pared 2 bases from V and 1 base from J, leaving 9 bases between. The V gene's germline CDR1 is SGHRS and CDR2 YFSETQ. The sequenced sample was blood. The chain employs TRBV5-1 and TRBJ2-2; the D gene is possibly TRBD2 (5 bases). This clonotype was obtained from a man in his sixties or seventies in good health. The DNA for the CDR3 is TGCGCCAGCAGCTTTGGAGGCCAGAACACCGGGGAGCTGTTTTTT. This encodes CASSFGGQNTGELFF.